The source of this TCR beta chain is a study of blood T cell repertoires in COVID-19. On the study more broadly: The United States, Italy and Spain supplied acute and convalescent COVID-19 samples. PBMCs, B-cell-depleted T cells, or T cells were the source of the cDNA or gDNA that made up the material.

The CDR3 consists of 16 residues. Trimming shortened V by 1 base and J by 2 bases, and 15 bases separated the two germline ends. Germline lookup yields CDR1 LGHDT and CDR2 YNNKEL (reference sequence). In the study's own analysis: Reference gene primer amplification yielded estimated nucleated cell counts. The protocol was immunoSEQ multiplex PCR, while the TCRdb copy is restricted to in-frame clones and leaves out a portion. V and J calls and clone size come straight from that table; D and trimming were deduced from the DNA. This table has 200,000 to 250,000 clones, roughly 82% appearing once. Sequenced input: peripheral blood. This sequence joins TRBV3-1 (or the pseudogene TRBV3-2) and TRBJ2-7; TRBD2 is a possible D gene (6 bases). This clonotype originated in a woman in her 70s with acute or convalescent COVID-19. The CDR3 coding sequence is TGTGCCAGCAGCCAAGTCCAAACCGGGGGAACCTACGAGCAGTACTTC. Protein product: CASSQVQTGGTYEQYF.